These T cell receptor beta chains were read from a single sample in a study of OX40 agonist ivuxolimab in advanced cancers. The method was immunoSEQ multiplex PCR; TCRdb's version includes in-frame clones alone and lacks a portion of them. This table holds 70,000 or so clones, roughly 86% found once. This sample comprised CD4+ or CD8+ T cells sorted from blood, obtained in a trial of the OX40 agonist ivuxolimab. The receptors stem from an adult with an advanced solid tumor such as melanoma, head and neck, liver or kidney cancer. CDR3s leave out the opening cysteine and the closing phenylalanine or tryptophan. D genes are given only for firm matches.

TRBJ2-6	-	TRBV5-4	ASSPATGSGANVLT
TRBJ2-3	-	TRBV5-1	ASSLLGLGDTQY
TRBJ2-7	-	TRBV30	ASSTGVGVFEQY
TRBJ2-2	TRBD1	TRBV25-1	ASSEDRGTGELF
TRBJ1-5	TRBD1	TRBV5-8	ASSPPGQANQPQH
TRBJ1-4	-	TRBV19	ASSIGIINEKLF
TRBJ1-3	-	TRBV5-6	ASSYRRAGGNTIY
TRBJ1-4	-	TRBV7-9	ASSFRTNNEKLF
TRBJ2-3	TRBD2	TRBV29-1	SVRFGKLATSTDTQY
TRBJ1-1	TRBD1	TRBV30	AWSSGGSTEAF
TRBJ1-4	TRBD1	TRBV30	AWSGGTGNNEKLF
TRBJ2-1	-	TRBV7-8	ASSSRTHRSLTTTYNEQF
TRBJ1-2	-	TRBV28	ASSIPMTGSLQGYT
TRBJ2-7	-	TRBV6-5	ASSFHGTGGYEQY
TRBJ2-7	TRBD1	TRBV27	ASSPDRTGLSYEQY
TRBJ2-1	TRBD1	TRBV2	ASTPGQVYNEQF
TRBJ1-1	-	TRBV6-1	ASPPIVGGGTEAF
TRBJ1-6	TRBD1	TRBV6-1	ASSERGQGNSPLH
TRBJ2-7	-	TRBV11-2	ASSLDRIGQTYEQY
TRBJ1-3	-	TRBV4-2	ASSQEGAGGGNTIY
TRBJ1-5	TRBD1	TRBV25-1	ASSEPGTGVQPQH
TRBJ1-4	-	TRBV27	ASMGLSEKLF